These T cell receptor beta chains were read from a single sample in a study of blood T cell repertoires in COVID-19. Assay: immunoSEQ multiplex PCR; the TCRdb copy retains only in-frame clones and omits some. This table holds 200,000 or so clones, about four fifths found once. The sample was peripheral blood. These receptor sequences come from a woman older than 75 with acute or convalescent COVID-19. Each CDR3 is given with its conserved first and last residue. Fields, in order: clone size, V gene, D gene, J gene, CDR3 DNA, CDR3 protein. D genes are given only for firm matches. Clone size appears in some rows only: once, few, many, or a class for an expanded clone.

>.|TRBV5-1|TRBD2|TRBJ2-7
TGCGCCAGCAGCTTATCCCTAGGAGGAGCGGGAGGAGTCTACGAGCAGTACTTC
CASSLSLGGAGGVYEQYF
>.|TRBV7-9|TRBD1|TRBJ1-2
TGTGCCAGCAGCCCAGGGGGTGGATTTGGCTACACCTTC
CASSPGGGFGYTF
>.|TRBV19|.|TRBJ1-5
TGTGCCAGTAGTATGGCGGGGTATAGCAATCAGCCCCAGCATTTT
CASSMAGYSNQPQHF
>.|TRBV24-1|.|TRBJ2-3
TGTGCCACCAGTGATCAGTACACAGATACGCAGTATTTT
CATSDQYTDTQYF
>.|TRBV7-3|TRBD1|TRBJ2-2
TGTGCCAGCAGCCCCGCAGGGGGCCCCGGGGAGCTGTTTTTT
CASSPAGGPGELFF
>.|TRBV10-3|.|TRBJ1-1
TGTGCCATCAGGCCCGGAGGGCCGCAGAACACTGAAGCTTTCTTT
CAIRPGGPQNTEAFF
>.|TRBV19|TRBD2|TRBJ2-5
TGTGCCAGTAGTATCCGGCGGGGGGGCCAGGAGACCCAGTACTTC
CASSIRRGGQETQYF
>.|TRBV11-3|TRBD2|TRBJ2-5
TGTGCCAGCAGCTTGGGTCTAGCGGCCGATGTGGGAGAGACCCAGTACTTC
CASSLGLAADVGETQYF
>.|TRBV5-1|TRBD2|TRBJ2-3
TGCGCCAGCAGCTTGGAGGGTAGCGGGATTGACTGGACAGATACGCAGTATTTT
CASSLEGSGIDWTDTQYF
>few|TRBV5-6|.|TRBJ2-7
TGTGCCAGCAGCTCCCTCTACGAGCAGTACTTC
CASSSLYEQYF
>.|TRBV5-4|TRBD1|TRBJ2-7
TGTGCCAGCAGCAAAGGACAGGCCTACGAGCAGTACTTC
CASSKGQAYEQYF
>.|TRBV19|TRBD2|TRBJ2-1
TGTGCCAGTAGTAGGACTAGCGGGAGCTATGAGCAGTTCTTC
CASSRTSGSYEQFF
>once|TRBV2|TRBD1|TRBJ1-1
TGTGCCAGCAGGACAGGGTTGAGGACTGAAGCTTTCTTT
CASRTGLRTEAFF
>.|TRBV10-1|.|TRBJ2-6
TGCGCCAGCAGTTCACAGGGGGCCAACGTCCTGACTTTC
CASSSQGANVLTF
>.|TRBV5-5|.|TRBJ2-1
TGTGCCAGCAGCTTCTTAGCGGACACTTACAATGAGCAGTTCTTC
CASSFLADTYNEQFF
>few|TRBV5-1|.|TRBJ1-1
TGCGCCAGCAGCAACCCCGGGAACACTGAAGCTTTCTTT
CASSNPGNTEAFF
>.|TRBV30|TRBD1|TRBJ1-4
TGTGCCTGTTCTCGACAGGGCGGGGGGGAAAAACTGTTTTTT
CACSRQGGGEKLFF
>.|TRBV14|TRBD1|TRBJ1-1
TGTGCCAGCAGTCTAGCATTGGCAGGGGGCATGAACACTGAAGCTTTCTTT
CASSLALAGGMNTEAFF
>.|TRBV30|TRBD2|TRBJ2-1
TGTGCCTGGAGTGTAGTACTAGCGGGGGTGTGGGAGCAGTTCTTC
CAWSVVLAGVWEQFF
>.|TRBV9|.|TRBJ2-5
TGTGCCAGCAGCGCGGGTCTAGCAGCTGAGACCCAGTACTTC
CASSAGLAAETQYF
>.|TRBV10-1|TRBD1|TRBJ1-3
TGCGCCAGCAGTGGAACCGGGACAGCGAGCTCTGGAAACACCATATATTTT
CASSGTGTASSGNTIYF
>many|TRBV25-1|.|TRBJ1-4
TGTGCCAGCAGTCCGTACAGGGATGGGAATGAAAAACTGTTTTTT
CASSPYRDGNEKLFF
>.|TRBV28|TRBD1|TRBJ1-5
TGTGCCAGCCGCCGGGACAGGGTTTATCAGCCCCAGCATTTT
CASRRDRVYQPQHF
>.|TRBV7-2|.|TRBJ1-5
TGTGCCAGCAGCTTAGAGTCCGAGGGTGCCCAGCATTTT
CASSLESEGAQHF
>few|TRBV7-3|TRBD1|TRBJ1-2
TGTGCCAGCAGCCCTGGACAGGGGGCCGTGTGGGGCTACACCTTC
CASSPGQGAVWGYTF
>.|TRBV6-6|.|TRBJ1-5
TGTGCCAGCAGTTACCCGGAGCTCAATCAGCCCCAGCATTTT
CASSYPELNQPQHF
>.|TRBV18|TRBD1|TRBJ1-4
TGTGCCAGCTCACCAGGGACAGGGGAAACTAATGAAAAACTGTTTTTT
CASSPGTGETNEKLFF
>.|TRBV2|.|TRBJ2-5
TGTGCCAGCGGGGAGACTAGATATCAAGAGACCCAGTACTTC
CASGETRYQETQYF
>.|TRBV5-1|.|TRBJ1-3
TGCGCCAGCAGCCCCCGGACAGCCTCTGGAAACACCATATATTTT
CASSPRTASGNTIYF
>.|TRBV2|TRBD2|TRBJ2-2
TGTGCCAGCAGTGGGACTAGCGGGAACACCGGGGAGCTGTTTTTT
CASSGTSGNTGELFF
>few|TRBV2|TRBD1|TRBJ1-1
TGTGCCAGCAGACGAACAGGGGGCGGTCACACTGAAGCTTTCTTT
CASRRTGGGHTEAFF
>.|TRBV5-1|TRBD1|TRBJ2-1
TGCGCCAGCAGCTTGGGACAGGGCTCCTACAATGAGCAGTTCTTC
CASSLGQGSYNEQFF
>.|TRBV10-3|TRBD1|TRBJ1-2
TGTGCCATCAGTGAAGGACAGGACTATGGCTACACCTTC
CAISEGQDYGYTF
>.|TRBV14|.|TRBJ2-1
TGTGCCAGCAGCTGGAGGATTCGCTCCTACAATGAGCAGTTCTTC
CASSWRIRSYNEQFF
>.|TRBV13|TRBD1|TRBJ1-1
TGTGCCAGCAGCTTATATGTCGGAGTCGGACAGGGAAACACTGAAGCTTTCTTT
CASSLYVGVGQGNTEAFF
>.|TRBV5-1|TRBD1|TRBJ2-7
TGCGCCAGCAGCCAAGGGACAGGGGCCCTAGTGGGCCTGAACTACGAGCAGTACTTC
CASSQGTGALVGLNYEQYF
>.|TRBV6-1|.|TRBJ1-4
TGTGCCAGCAGTGACAGGGATCTTAATGAAAAACTGTTTTTT
CASSDRDLNEKLFF
>.|TRBV11-2|TRBD1|TRBJ1-5
TGTGCCAGCAGCGCGACTACAGGGGGCGGCAATCAGCCCCAGCATTTT
CASSATTGGGNQPQHF
>once|TRBV6-2/TRBV6-3|TRBD1|TRBJ1-5
TGTGCCAGCAGTCAAAATACAGCCCAGGGACAGGGAAACACTCAGCCCCAGCATTTT
CASSQNTAQGQGNTQPQHF
>.|TRBV30|.|TRBJ2-1
TGTGCCTGGAGTGTAGTTGGCGGGTTCAATGAGCAGTTCTTC
CAWSVVGGFNEQFF
>.|TRBV6-1|TRBD1|TRBJ2-2
TGTGCCAGCAGTGGACAGGGATCGAACACCGGGGAGCTGTTTTTT
CASSGQGSNTGELFF
>.|TRBV5-5|TRBD1|TRBJ1-3
TGTGCCAGCAGCAGGGACAGCTTCTCTGGAAACACCATATATTTT
CASSRDSFSGNTIYF
>few|TRBV14|.|TRBJ2-5
TGTGCCAGCAGCCGTTCCTGGCTGGGGGCCGAGACCCAGTACTTC
CASSRSWLGAETQYF
>.|TRBV28|TRBD1|TRBJ2-2
TGTGCCAGCAGGACAGGGCCTGCATACCGGTTTGAGCTGTTTTTT
CASRTGPAYRFELFF